This T cell receptor beta chain was profiled in a study of cytomegalovirus exposure and HLA in healthy donors (dated by TCRdb to the late 2010s). For context, the study as a whole: An earlier analysis of approximately 640 of the donors reported about 250 Gb of sequence data and 117 million unique TCR beta sequences from approximately 180 million T cells. An early release that covered some 640 HLA-typed donors contained around 300 gigabases of sequencing data and tens of millions of unique TCR sequences. Among the roughly 370 genotyped donors, around 81% belonged to the genetic ancestry cluster associated with self-reported Caucasian donors. The aim of the study was to test whether cataloging public T cell receptors could identify signatures of past pathogen exposure. The T cell repertoires of under 700 subjects were profiled by immunosequencing and related to cytomegalovirus serostatus. A separate validation cohort of more than 100 different subjects was used in addition to the approximately 700-subject first cohort. To predict cytomegalovirus infection status, the study combined high-throughput TCR immunosequencing, statistical association of individual TCRs with disease status, and machine learning. To study patterns of TCR occurrence, a later analysis re-analyzed previously published TCR beta repertoires from around 660 donors and added high-resolution HLA genotyping. In the later analysis, no new phenotypic data were used to find candidate immune exposures; instead, reliance was placed on TCR beta sequences and their occurrence across donors. An earlier analysis of 587 of the donors applied high-throughput TCR beta sequencing to assess whether each TCR beta V gene segment acted as functional or pseudogenic. Alongside the repertoire data, information on donor age, sex, ethnicity and CMV serostatus was compiled. In a later genetic analysis, genome-wide SNP genotypes for about 65% of the roughly 700 donors were used, and that subset was treated as a discovery cohort. Every discovery cohort repertoire had been produced on one sequencing platform. Both class I and class II loci were covered by HLA typing, at four-digit resolution. The number of typed donors differed by locus: about 629-630 for A, B, C, DRB1 and DQB1; approximately 520 for DQA1; some 610 for DPA1; and about 470 for DPB1. About five DR-DQ haplotypes were treated as single units for association and clustering because of strong linkage in the cohort. On average, 235,054 unique TCR beta nucleotide sequences were sequenced per donor among 350 to 400 genotyped donors of the cohort, with about 19% of those sequences being non-productive.

Results and caveats for the whole study, not just this receptor: V-gene and J-gene trimming of TCR beta chains was associated with a missense DCLRE1C variant in a later genetic analysis, and the association was replicated in an independent cohort. Most TCR sequences were seen in very few donors, while some public TCRs were found in many individuals. In a later genetic analysis, fewer N-insertions in productive TCRs were reported among donors in an Asian-associated ancestry cluster than the roughly 700-donor mean. Because counts were too low, roughly 17 rarely observed V segments, including chromosome 9 orphons, were left out of the earlier analysis of 587 of the donors. At a false discovery rate of 0.05, a later analysis linked 16,951 TCR beta sequences to specific HLA alleles. In vitro tests confirmed that three of the cytomegalovirus-associated TCR beta chains recognize cytomegalovirus antigens. A further reported finding was that TCR beta sequences accurately predicted the HLA-A and HLA-B alleles for most subjects in the first cohort. In an earlier analysis of 587 of the donors, most TCR beta V segments were observed in productive rearrangements about 87% or about 30% of the time, broadly matching IMGT annotations. A later analysis found that HLA-associated TCR beta chains were more clonally expanded and had lower generation probabilities than equally common non-associated chains. According to a later analysis, most CMV-associated TCR beta chains appeared to be HLA-restricted, and the HLA associations seemed to be driven largely by CMV exposure. The 87-base-pair reads could not distinguish some IMGT-functional V segments, including TRBV6-2 and TRBV6-3, so those segments were excluded. A later analysis found that TCR association rates varied across HLA loci, with DRB1 alleles showing the most associated TCRs and HLA-C alleles the fewest. In the study, some 160 TCR beta chains were listed as associated with cytomegalovirus. Linkage disequilibrium might explain the correlated functional status among segregating V segments, but an unknown experimental factor could not be excluded. For the cohort, immune exposure information was limited to CMV serostatus. A cluster of highly shared sequence variants was judged likely to be a technical artifact of the sequencing pipeline. The authors suggested that the approach could potentially be extended to other disease states and immunological phenotypes. Presence/absence analyses assumed roughly uniform sequencing depth across donors, an assumption that may not hold. Because HLA typing was missing for some donors at each locus, association tests included only the typed subset. Assigning TCR associations to individual alleles was difficult when HLA alleles, especially DR and DQ, strongly co-occurred. Cytomegalovirus status was reported to be diagnosed by the classifier with high specificity and sensitivity in both the original and validation cohorts. Only TCR beta chains were sequenced in this cohort, and the absence of alpha or paired-chain data limited detectable features. In a later analysis, several top co-occurrence clusters were reported to appear linked to parvovirus B19, influenza, CMV and Epstein-Barr virus.

Library prep was done by the immunoSEQ multiplex PCR assay. The multiplex PCR relied on a mix of 60 forward primers for TCR Vbeta segments and 13 reverse primers for TCR Jbeta segments. Amplification of the CDR3 region of rearranged TCR beta genes was performed with a multiplex PCR assay on genomic DNA. On the Illumina HiSeq System, the amplified TCR beta libraries were sequenced as 87-base-pair reads. As for how the authors treated the data: In a later analysis, tens of millions of unique TCR beta chains were counted across the roughly 610 repertoires, and approximately 11 million of these chains were shared by at least two donors. To remove PCR and sequencing errors, raw reads were error-corrected and collapsed into unique sequences using a nearest-neighbor algorithm that merged closely related sequences. To assign V, D and J gene segments, CDR3 sequences were aligned to IMGT reference sequences. Each retained sequence needed at least a six-nucleotide match to both a V gene segment and a J gene segment. Rearrangements were called productive when the CDR3 lacked stop codons and stayed in frame with V and J; all others were non-productive. CDR3 was defined by IMGT convention, running from the second conserved V-encoded cysteine to the conserved J-encoded phenylalanine. The earlier analysis of about 560 of the donors excluded any sequence lacking an unambiguous match to a single V gene segment. An earlier analysis of 587 of the donors classified V segments as functional when productive rearrangements were above 56.7% and as segregating when the standard deviation between donors was above 5%. A statistical classification framework was built to diagnose cytomegalovirus status from the catalog of TCR beta chain sequences. A later analysis assigned V and J genes by comparing TCR nucleotide sequences with IMGT/GENE-DB human TR gene sequences. The TCRdist pipeline was used in a later analysis to assign CDR3 sequences and most-parsimonious VDJ recombination scenarios. In a later analysis, each TCR beta chain was defined by its CDR3 amino acid sequence together with its V-gene family, and reads without a unique V-gene family were excluded. A later analysis removed several hundred highly shared, low-generation-probability nucleotide sequences to deal with suspected cross-contamination and a sequencing artifact. For each public chain, a later analysis derived a clonal expansion index from normalized ranks of inferred template counts within each repertoire. A later analysis computed generation probabilities with a VDJ recombination model fitted to out-of-frame rearrangements, and checked the results against IGoR. In a later analysis, hypergeometric tests were used to score TCR-TCR, TCR-HLA and TCR-CMV co-occurrence, with a repertoire-size bias correction applied to TCR pairs. A later analysis estimated false discovery rates by permuting HLA or CMV assignments 20 times. In a later analysis, co-occurring TCRs were grouped using DBSCAN, and TCRdist sequence similarity was added for clustering within HLA-allele-positive subsets. Co-occurrence clustering excluded repertoires with fewer than 30,000 or more than 120,000 public chains, plus five with anomalous nucleotide sharing. Drawn from immuneACCESS, this table holds only the in-frame rearrangements with V and J called that TCRdb kept. Clones are partly lost; checked studies trace under half to an unresolved V gene and leave the rest unexplained. Clone size and V and J calls were adopted from that table, with D and trimming inferred from the DNA. The sample table lists some 160,000 clones, over 80% of them with a count of one. The ten most abundant clones make up roughly 1.4% of the sample.

The cohort consisted of more than 650 healthy bone marrow donors. Cohort members were all nominally healthy when sampled, although unrecorded immune exposures were likely present. The donor tested CMV seronegative and was one of the 352 seronegative cohort members. Each donor provided a peripheral blood sample, and peripheral blood mononuclear cells were used for TCR beta sequencing. Genomic DNA was extracted from the blood cell samples with the Qiagen DNeasy Blood Extraction Kit. For CDR1 and CDR2, the germline V gene lists SGDLS and YYNGEE. After removal of 2 bases from V and 4 bases from J, the junction retains 4 bases not matched to a gene. There are 14 amino acids in the CDR3, from cysteine to phenylalanine inclusive. Only the CDR3 region is kept as DNA, spanning 42 bases read in frame from base 1. As concerns this clone: The antigen it recognizes is unknown. No much larger clone is present one base from it, and per-base qualities are unavailable.

The source is a woman between 18 and 29 years old in good health and CMV-seronegative. The material sequenced was PBMCs. The V and J segments used are TRBV9 and TRBJ2-7, with TRBD1 matching 9 junction bases. Here is the DNA: TGTGCCAGCAGCGTCGGGACAGGGATATACGAGCAGTACTTC. This yields the protein CASSVGTGIYEQYF.